The 4 T cell receptor beta chains in this list originate from one sample, sequenced in a study of T cells in Graves' hyperthyroidism and ophthalmopathy (dated by TCRdb to about 2019). The library relied on multiplex PCR. Reads for this sample came from an Illumina HiSeq 2000. TCR beta CDR3 regions were amplified from RNA transcripts. A first-round RT-PCR of the TCR CDR3 used the HTBI primer set with the Qiagen OneStep RT-PCR kit. TCRdb reworked the public reads: Q25 trimming with fastp, MiXCR clone assembly, productive beta chains retained. Merged by CDR3 protein, the rows form single entries marked with the most common genes and DNA. The sample data list a few hundred thousand distinct CDR3 sequences, and 25% of these were observed just once. Together, the top ten hold 73% of the sample. Sequenced material: blood. Every receptor here comes from a man aged 50 to 60 with Graves' hyperthyroidism.

The chain couples TRBV19 to TRBJ1-2; D is uncertain. This CDR3 region has 12 residues. Trimming removed 6 bases from V and 6 bases from J, with 11 bases in between. Germline CDR1 and CDR2: LNHDA and SQIVND (reference sequence). The chain's CDR3 is CASSFAGNGYTF. In DNA, the CDR3 is TGTGCCAGTAGCTTCGCCGGGAATGGCTACACCTTC.

The V call is TRBV20-1, the J call TRBJ2-5; D possibly uses TRBD1 or TRBD2 (5 bases each). Germline values: CDR1 DFQATT, CDR2 SNEGSKA (reference sequence). Trimming pared 2 bases from V and 0 bases from J, leaving 13 bases between. This CDR3 contains 15 residues. The DNA of the CDR3 is TGCAGTGCTAGACATCTAGGGGAGTACCAAGAGACCCAGTACTTC. It yields the protein CSARHLGEYQETQYF.

This clonotype was counted at least ten times. The V gene is TRBV28, the J gene TRBJ2-5, with a possible D match to TRBD2 (5 bases). CDR3 length: 11 residues. Germline-derived CDR1 and CDR2 are MDHEN and SYDVKM. V was pared by 4 bases and J by 7 bases, with 7 bases between. The CDR3 loop reads CASSSRGTQYF. The DNA for the CDR3 is TGTGCCAGCAGTTCCCGGGGGACCCAGTACTTC. The full variable domain, with the rest looked up from reference TRBV28 and TRBJ2-5, is DVKVTQSSRYLVKRTGEKVFLECVQDMDHENMFWYRQDPGLGLRLIYFSYDVKMKEKGDIPEGYSVSREKKERFSLILESASTNQTSMYLCASSSRGTQYFGPGTRLLVL.

The chain combines TRBV11-2 with TRBJ2-3; D gene unclear. Germline V gene sequence: CDR1 SGHAT, CDR2 FQNNGV. The CDR3 contains 12 residues. The V end was cut by 3 bases, the J end by 6 bases, with 7 bases between. The CDR3 reads CASSFWADTQYF. The CDR3 DNA follows: TGTGCCAGCAGCTTCTGGGCCGATACGCAGTATTTT.